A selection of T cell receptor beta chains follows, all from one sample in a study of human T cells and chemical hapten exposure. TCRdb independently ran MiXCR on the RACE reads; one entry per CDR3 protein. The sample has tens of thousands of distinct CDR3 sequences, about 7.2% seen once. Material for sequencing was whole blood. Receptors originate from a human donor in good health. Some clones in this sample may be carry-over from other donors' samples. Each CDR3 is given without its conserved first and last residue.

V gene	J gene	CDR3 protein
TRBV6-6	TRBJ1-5	ASRNRVVSNQPQH
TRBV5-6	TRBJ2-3	ASSWGLTSTDTQY
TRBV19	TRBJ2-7	ASSMTSAPQYEQY
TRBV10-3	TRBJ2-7	AISELGLVRGYEQY
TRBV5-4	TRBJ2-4	ASSLVGASAKNIQY
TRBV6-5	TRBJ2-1	ASSQRVPPDFYEQF
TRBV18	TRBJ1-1	ASSETTGLTEAF
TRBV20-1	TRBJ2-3	SAGGPGTDTQY
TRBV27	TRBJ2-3	ASSLSSLQRAHTDTQY
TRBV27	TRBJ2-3	ASSSHTQY
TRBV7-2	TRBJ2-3	ASSLRGGAGDTQY
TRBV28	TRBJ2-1	ASSLGRYGTSSYNEQF
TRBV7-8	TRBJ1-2	ASSSGRGTGSIWHGYT
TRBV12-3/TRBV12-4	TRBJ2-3	ASTMRGGRDTQY
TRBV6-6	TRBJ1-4	ASSLDGPREKLF
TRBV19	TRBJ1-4	ASSIRSFLSPEKLF
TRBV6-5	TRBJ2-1	ASNAGQGRGNEQF
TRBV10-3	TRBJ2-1	AISERGTHAINEQF
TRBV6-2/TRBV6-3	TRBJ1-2	ASSYSQEIGYT
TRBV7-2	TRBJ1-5	ASSPLFRDRGSSGNQPQH
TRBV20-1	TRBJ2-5	SARSPDSLILPWETQY
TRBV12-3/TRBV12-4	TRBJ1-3	ATHGGGGGNTIY
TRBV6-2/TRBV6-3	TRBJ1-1	ASSSPNGRTITEAF
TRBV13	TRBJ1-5	ASSLGLTNQPQH
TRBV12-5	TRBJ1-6	ASGLTTGGNSPLH
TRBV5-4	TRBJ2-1	ASSSGGTSANNEQF
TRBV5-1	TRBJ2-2	ASSLGARTNTGELF
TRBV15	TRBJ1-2	ATSRDGTVINGYT
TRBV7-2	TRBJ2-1	ASSLPAGGYNEQF
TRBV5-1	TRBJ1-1	ASTPKAF
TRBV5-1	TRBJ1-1	ASSVSGGPTEAF
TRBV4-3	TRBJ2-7	ASSKGHSGDSYEQY
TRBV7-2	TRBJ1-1	ASSLYPGQGWTEAF
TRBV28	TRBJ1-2	ASSPRGGSYT
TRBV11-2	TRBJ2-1	ASSQGWEAYNEQF
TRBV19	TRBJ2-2	ASSIGRAKTNTGELF
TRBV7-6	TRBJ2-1	ASSPSPGLVLEQF
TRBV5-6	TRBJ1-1	ASSLAKSDYMNTEAF
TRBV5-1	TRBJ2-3	ASSSGLAASTDTQY
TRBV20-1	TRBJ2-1	SALIAGYNEQF
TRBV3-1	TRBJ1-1	ASSHKVAVTF
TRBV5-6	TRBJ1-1	ASSFRGFTEAF
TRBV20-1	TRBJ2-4	SAHTGTSKNIQY
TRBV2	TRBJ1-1	ASSERQGGPEAF
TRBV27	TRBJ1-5	ASSLQGYSNQPQH
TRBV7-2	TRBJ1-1	ASSSRDRRNTEAF
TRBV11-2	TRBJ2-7	ASSSDRGNEQY
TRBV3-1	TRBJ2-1	ASSQGLDNEQF
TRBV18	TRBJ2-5	ASSPRAAGGACQETQY
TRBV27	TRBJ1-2	ASSQEQDNLYGYT
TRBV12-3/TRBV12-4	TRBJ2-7	ASSLIGLSPYEQY
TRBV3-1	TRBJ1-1	ASATAYRGRNTEAF